This TCR beta chain was profiled in a study of blood T cells in healthy people across ages. A second PCR of 7 to 11 cycles used a sample-barcoded 5' primer and a J-beta primer mix. TCRdb recomputed calls from the 5' RACE reads with MiXCR, one row per CDR3 protein. In the table there are under 2,000,000 distinct CDR3 sequences, around half of which are singletons. The sample holds a few counts of this clonotype. Per germline, CDR1 SGHTA and CDR2 FQGNSA. The V segment lost 3 bases and the J segment 5 bases; nucleotides outside the gene matches: 2. This CDR3 is built from 15 residues. This chain uses TRBV7-2 with TRBJ2-3; 13 bases map to TRBD2. The receptor comes from a woman in her thirties or forties in good health. The source material was blood. The CDR3, as DNA: TGTGCCAGCAGCTTCACTAGCGGGGGGGGAGATACGCAGTATTTT. This translates into CASSFTSGGGDTQYF.